These 11 T cell receptor beta chains originate from one sample sequenced in a study of human T cells and chemical hapten exposure. Documented time point: healthy volunteer bleed at 2 weeks. The starting material, unfractionated whole blood, was used for total RNA extraction. One entry per CDR3 protein results from TCRdb running MiXCR on the RACE reads. The data show around 130,000 distinct CDR3 sequences, 8.5% to 9.5% seen once. Sequenced input: whole blood. All receptors derive from a male donor in good health. Some clones in this sample may be carry-over from other donors' samples.

This clonotype was found a few times. The chain couples TRBV7-6 to TRBJ2-7; 10 bases are shared with TRBD2. From germline, CDR1 is SGHVS and CDR2 FNYEAQ. The CDR3 has 18 amino acids. After removal of 4 bases from V and 2 bases from J, the junction contained 14 bases not matched to a gene. CDR3 DNA sequence: TGTGCCAGCAGCTCCAGGATCCCGGTTAGCGGGGGGACCTACGAGCAGTACTTC. It is translated as CASSSRIPVSGGTYEQYF. Variable domain in full (rest from reference TRBV7-6 and TRBJ2-7): GAGVSQSPRYKVTKRGQDVALRCDPISGHVSLYWYRQALGQGPEFLTYFNYEAQQDKSGLPNDRFSAERPEGSISTLTIQRTEQRDSAMYRCASSSRIPVSGGTYEQYFGPGTRLTVT.

The chain joins TRBV9 to TRBJ1-2; no definite D call. This CDR3 has 13 residues. Germline values: CDR1 SGDLS, CDR2 YYNGEE. V lost 4 bases, J lost 4 bases, and 11 bases lay in between. The CDR3 protein is CASSPMGSYGYTF. The CDR3 DNA follows: TGTGCCAGCAGCCCCATGGGGTCCTATGGCTACACCTTC.

This clonotype was counted a few times. The chain uses TRBV3-1 and TRBJ2-7; D possibly uses TRBD1 or TRBD2 (5 bases each). Germline loops: CDR1 LGHDT, CDR2 YNNKEL (reference sequence). This CDR3 spans 13 amino acids. Between the trimmed V and J ends, which lost 3 bases and 3 bases, there was a span of 9 bases. CDR3 sequence: CASSHRDHYEQYF. CDR3 coding DNA: TGTGCCAGCAGCCACAGGGACCACTACGAGCAGTACTTC.

This clonotype was counted at least ten times. The chain employs TRBV6-2 or TRBV6-3 and TRBJ2-5, with D unresolved. CDR1 is MNHEY and CDR2 is SVGEGT in the germline V gene. The CDR3 has 11 residues. V was shortened by 8 bases and J by 1 base, with 5 bases between the two germline ends. The CDR3 nucleotides read TGTGCCAGCTCGACCCAAGAGACCCAGTACTTC. This gives the protein CASSTQETQYF.

In its sample, this clonotype was seen a few times. The CDR3 sequence: CASSFRGAPKV. CDR3 DNA sequence: TGTGCCAGCAGCTTTAGGGGGGCCCCAAAGGTC. The chain employs TRBV7-2 and TRBJ2-7; D might be TRBD1 or TRBD2, each matching 6 bases. The germline CDR1 and CDR2 sequences are SGHTA and FQGNSA. There are 11 residues in the CDR3.

This clonotype has a count of ten or more. The chain is built from TRBV20-1 and TRBJ1-2; possible D gene TRBD1, 6 bases. CDR3 length: 12 amino acids. V was pared by 6 bases and J by 3 bases, with 11 bases between. Germline assignment: CDR1 DFQATT and CDR2 SNEGSKA (reference sequence). As DNA, the CDR3 is TGCAGTGCACAACAGGGTGACTATGGCTACACCTTC. Amino acid sequence: CSAQQGDYGYTF.

V gene TRBV2 combines with J gene TRBJ2-1; D possibly uses TRBD1 or TRBD2 (5 bases each). This CDR3 has 14 amino acids. Germline CDR1 is SNHLY and CDR2 is FYNNEI. Trimming pared 7 bases from V and 4 bases from J, leaving 14 bases between. The CDR3 sequence is CASTGTEDYNEQFF. CDR3 DNA sequence: TGTGCCAGCACCGGGACGGAAGATTACAATGAGCAGTTCTTC.

This clonotype was seen many times. The V call is TRBV3-1, the J call TRBJ2-5, with no clear D. Germline-derived CDR1 and CDR2 are LGHDT and YNNKEL (reference sequence). V gave up 7 bases and J gave up 0 bases, with 6 bases separating them. CDR3 length: 12 amino acids. CDR3 in amino acids: CASISYQETQYF. The DNA of the CDR3 is TGTGCCAGCATCTCGTACCAAGAGACCCAGTACTTC.

This clonotype has only a few counts. The rearrangement links TRBV10-3 to TRBJ2-1; no reliable D call. V was trimmed by 3 bases and J by 8 bases, leaving 11 bases between them. CDR3 length equals 13 residues. Looked up from germline, CDR1 is ENHRY and CDR2 is SYGVKD. The CDR3 spells CAISEDGVDEQFF. The DNA for the CDR3 is TGTGCCATCAGTGAAGATGGGGTGGATGAGCAGTTCTTC.

This chain connects TRBV7-2 to TRBJ2-3; the match to TRBD2 covers 9 bases. CDR1 is SGHTA, CDR2 FQGNSA, per germline. The CDR3 totals 17 residues. V gave up 4 bases and J gave up 5 bases; unmatched junction bases: 13. CDR3: CASSSRGGGRVVDTQYF. The DNA of the CDR3 is TGTGCCAGCAGCTCTAGGGGCGGCGGGAGGGTCGTAGATACGCAGTATTTT.

The CDR3 region has the DNA TGCAGTGCTGCACGGTCCCCCGGCTACACCTTC. It translates to CSAARSPGYTF. The genes are TRBV20-1 and TRBJ1-2, with D uncertain. Germline V gives CDR1 DFQATT, CDR2 SNEGSKA (reference sequence). This CDR3 has 11 residues. The ends were cut back, 5 bases at V and 8 bases at J, with 12 bases in the middle.